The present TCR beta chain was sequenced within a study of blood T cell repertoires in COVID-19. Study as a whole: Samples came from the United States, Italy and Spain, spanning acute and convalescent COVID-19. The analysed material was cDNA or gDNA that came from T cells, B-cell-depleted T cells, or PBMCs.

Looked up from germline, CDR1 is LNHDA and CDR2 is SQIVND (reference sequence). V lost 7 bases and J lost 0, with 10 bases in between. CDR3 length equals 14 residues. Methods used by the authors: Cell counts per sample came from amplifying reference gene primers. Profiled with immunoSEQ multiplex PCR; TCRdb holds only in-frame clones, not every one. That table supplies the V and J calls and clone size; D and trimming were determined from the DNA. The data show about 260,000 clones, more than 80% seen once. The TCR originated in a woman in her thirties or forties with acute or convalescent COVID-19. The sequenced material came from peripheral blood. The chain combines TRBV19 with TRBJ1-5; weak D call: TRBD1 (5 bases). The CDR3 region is CASNRQYSNQPQHF. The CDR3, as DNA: TGTGCCAGTAACCGACAGTATAGCAATCAGCCCCAGCATTTT.